Listed here are 32 T cell receptor beta chains from one sample, sequenced in a study of CD8 T cells in Susac syndrome. After extraction with the RNeasy kit, about 0.5 to 1 ug of the RNA was reverse transcribed using random hexamers. TCRdb re-analysed the immunoSEQ multiplex PCR reads in MiXCR, keeping a single row per CDR3 protein. The sample yields about 120,000 distinct CDR3 sequences, about 94% seen once. Sequencing was done on a sample of CD8+ T cells from PBMCs. Source of these receptors: a human donor with Susac syndrome.

The rearrangement joins TRBV3-1 to TRBJ2-7; D perhaps matches TRBD1 (7 bases). V gave up 4 bases and J gave up 5 bases, with 21 bases separating them. The CDR3 length is 16 residues. Germline lookup yields CDR1 LGHDT and CDR2 YNNKEL (reference sequence). For the CDR3, the DNA is TGTGCCAGCAGCCTTCGGGTTGGAGGGGGCGAGGACGAGCAGTACTTC. Its translation: CASSLRVGGGEDEQYF.

J is TRBJ2-3 and V is TRBV27, with 9 positions matching TRBD1. Germline CDR1 reads MNHEY; CDR2 reads SMNVEV (reference sequence). Unmatched junction bases numbered 10, after V lost 5 bases and J lost 4 bases. This CDR3 region has 16 residues. Here the CDR3 reads CASSAFDRGGPDTQYF. CDR3 coding DNA: TGTGCCAGCAGTGCTTTCGACAGGGGGGGACCAGATACGCAGTATTTT.

This chain connects TRBV24-1 to TRBJ2-2; D gene ambiguous. The CDR3 covers 15 residues. Trimming left V 3 bases short and J 1 base short, with 8 bases between. Germline CDR1 reads KGHDR; CDR2 reads SFDVKD. The CDR3 reads CATSDQTENTGELFF. DNA for the CDR3: TGTGCCACCAGTGATCAGACTGAGAACACCGGGGAGCTGTTTTTT.

The CDR3 reads CASSFLGYEQYF. CDR3 in DNA: TGTGCCAGCAGTTTCTTGGGTTACGAGCAGTACTTC. V and J are TRBV27 and TRBJ2-7; D is unclear. This CDR3 has 12 residues. CDR1 is MNHEY, CDR2 SMNVEV, per germline (reference sequence). V dropped 3 bases and J dropped 4 bases, with 7 bases sitting between them.

This clonotype is a singleton in its sample. The chain has TRBV20-1 and TRBJ2-3; D tentatively reads TRBD1 or TRBD2 (5 bases each). The CDR3 is 14 amino acids. The V end was cut by 4 bases, the J end by 0 bases, with 11 bases between. Germline lookup yields CDR1 DFQATT and CDR2 SNEGSKA (reference sequence). CDR3 DNA sequence: TGCAGTGCTAACCAACGGGACAGCACAGATACGCAGTATTTT. Its protein product is CSANQRDSTDTQYF.

V is TRBV6-2 or TRBV6-3 and J is TRBJ1-5; D gene unclear. The V gene's germline CDR1 is MNHEY and CDR2 SVGEGT. This CDR3 has 15 amino acids. Trimming left V 2 bases short and J 4 bases short, with 12 bases between. CDR3 in amino acids: CASSYGAYSNQPQHF. CDR3 coding DNA: TGTGCCAGCAGTTACGGAGCATACTCAAATCAGCCCCAGCATTTT.

Only one count was recorded for this clonotype. V gene TRBV19 combines with J gene TRBJ2-1; D possibly matches TRBD1 or TRBD2 (5 bases each). Germline values: CDR1 LNHDA, CDR2 SQIVND (reference sequence). The CDR3 loop spans 12 amino acids. Trimming took off 5 bases at V and 4 bases at J, with 6 bases between the two ends. The CDR3 coding sequence is TGTGCCAGTAGTGGGGGATACAATGAGCAGTTCTTC. Translating gives CASSGGYNEQFF.

J is TRBJ1-2 and V is TRBV30, with TRBD1 identical over 8 bases. The germline CDR1 and CDR2 sequences are GTSNPN and SVGIG (reference sequence). This CDR3 is built from 13 residues. The V and J ends lost 2 bases and 4 bases, in that order; junction bases with no gene match: 3. The CDR3: CAWSTGGLYGYTF. The CDR3 region has the DNA TGTGCCTGGAGTACAGGGGGACTCTATGGCTACACCTTC.

V usage is TRBV30 and J usage is TRBJ2-3; D gene uncertain. Germline assignment: CDR1 GTSNPN and CDR2 SVGIG (reference sequence). The CDR3 covers 11 residues. The V gene lost 3 bases and the J gene lost 2 bases, with 3 bases spanning the gap. The CDR3 sequence: CAWSNTDTQYF. The CDR3 region has the DNA TGTGCCTGGAGCAACACAGATACGCAGTATTTT.

The chain carries TRBV12-3 or TRBV12-4 and TRBJ1-5; a weak D match, TRBD1 (6 bases). The CDR3 contains 16 residues. Trimming shortened V by 1 base and J by 5 bases, and 15 bases separated the two germline ends. CDR3 coding DNA: TGTGCCAGCAGTTTAGACGGGGGGCCGCGGGATCAGCCCCAGCATTTT. This gives the protein CASSLDGGPRDQPQHF.

The CDR3 loop is CAWSVLGQGPEQFF. CDR3 coding DNA: TGTGCCTGGAGTGTACTCGGACAGGGCCCTGAGCAGTTCTTC. The V gene is TRBV30, the J gene TRBJ2-1, with 8 bases aligning to TRBD1. The V gene end was trimmed by 0 bases and the J gene end by 9 bases; junction bases not matched to a gene: 7. Per germline, CDR1 GTSNPN and CDR2 SVGIG (reference sequence). The CDR3 totals 14 residues.

The CDR3 sequence: CSARDGRDSGNTIYF. CDR3 DNA: TGCAGTGCTAGAGACGGACGGGACTCTGGAAACACCATATATTTT. The chain recombines TRBV20-1 with TRBJ1-3; D is unclear. Germline V gives CDR1 DFQATT, CDR2 SNEGSKA (reference sequence). Trimming took off 0 bases at V and 0 bases at J, with 9 bases between the two ends. CDR3 length: 15 amino acids.

The V and J genes are TRBV9 and TRBJ2-3; D gene unclear. V was clipped by 4 bases and J by 4 bases, with 7 bases between them. The CDR3 covers 12 residues. Germline V CDR1 and CDR2: SGDLS, YYNGEE. The CDR3 sequence: CASSKEADTQYF. In nucleotides, the CDR3 is TGTGCCAGCAGCAAAGAGGCAGATACGCAGTATTTT.

V usage is TRBV4-1 and J usage is TRBJ1-5, with TRBD1 matching over 7 bases. The CDR3 is 14 amino acids. The V segment lost 2 bases and the J segment 5 bases; nucleotides outside the gene matches: 3. CDR1 and CDR2 (germline): MGHRA, YSYEKL. CDR3 nucleotide sequence: TGCGCCAGCAGCCAAAGCCAGGGGGATCAGCCCCAGCATTTT. It encodes CASSQSQGDQPQHF.

V is TRBV29-1 and J is TRBJ2-1; D perhaps matches TRBD2 (6 bases). Germline CDR1 is SQVTM and CDR2 is ANQGSEA. CDR3 length: 16 residues. Trimming shortened V by 6 bases and J by 5 bases, and 23 bases separated the two germline ends. The CDR3 DNA sequence: TGCAGCGTGAGGGATCCCCGGGACTTGGCGAACAATGAGCAGTTCTTC. Amino acid sequence: CSVRDPRDLANNEQFF.

The DNA for the CDR3 is TGTGCCAGCAGCTTAGCTGGGGGGGGCACTGAAGCTTTCTTT. Protein sequence: CASSLAGGGTEAFF. The J gene is TRBJ1-1, the V gene TRBV7-6, with D perhaps TRBD1 (5 bases). The V and J ends lost 0 bases and 4 bases respectively, with 9 bases between them. There are 14 residues in the CDR3. CDR1 SGHVS and CDR2 FNYEAQ come from the germline V gene.

The rearrangement links TRBV24-1 to TRBJ2-1; D uncertain. The CDR3 spans 12 residues. Germline loops: CDR1 KGHDR, CDR2 SFDVKD. The V gene lost 1 base and the J gene lost 6 bases, with 3 bases spanning the gap. The CDR3 DNA follows: TGTGCCACCAGTGATTTTGGCAATGAGCAGTTCTTC. This translates into CATSDFGNEQFF.

This rearrangement joins TRBV13 to TRBJ2-4; no clear D gene. The V end was cut by 8 bases, the J end by 15 bases, with 17 bases between. The CDR3 extends over 11 amino acids. Germline V gene lookup returns CDR1 PRHDT and CDR2 FYEKMQ (reference sequence). The chain's CDR3 is CASGDTGVRYF. The CDR3 DNA reads as TGTGCCAGCGGGGATACTGGGGTCCGGTACTTC. The full variable domain, rest sourced from reference TRBV13 and TRBJ2-4, is AAGVIQSPRHLIKEKRETATLKCYPIPRHDTVYWYQQGPGQDPQFLISFYEKMQSDKGSIPDRFSAQQFSDYHSELNMSSLELGDSALYFCASGDTGVRYFGAGTRLSVL.

This rearrangement joins TRBV4-1 to TRBJ2-1; 8 nucleotides align to TRBD2. V lost 1 base and J lost 5; bases outside the gene matches: 4. This CDR3 is built from 15 residues. Per the germline V gene, CDR1 is MGHRA and CDR2 is YSYEKL. The CDR3 sequence: CASSQVERGHNEQFF. As DNA, the CDR3 is TGCGCCAGCAGCCAAGTAGAGCGGGGGCACAATGAGCAGTTCTTC.

This chain uses TRBV14 with TRBJ2-7; possibly TRBD2 for D (5 bases). The length of the CDR3 is 13 residues. V lost 4 bases, J lost 3 bases, and 10 bases lay in between. The V gene's germline CDR1 is SGHDN and CDR2 FVKESK. CDR3 residues: CASSPWAGYEQYF. In nucleotides, the CDR3 is TGTGCCAGCAGCCCCTGGGCGGGCTACGAGCAGTACTTC.

The chain has TRBV5-1 and TRBJ1-2; weak D call: TRBD1 (6 bases). With 0 bases removed from V and 6 bases from J, the gap between germline ends came to 21 bases. Germline lookup yields CDR1 SGHRS and CDR2 YFSETQ. This CDR3 has 17 amino acids. In nucleotides, the CDR3 is TGCGCCAGCAGCTTGGTTGGGGGCGCCGCCCTCCGGGATGGCTACACCTTC. As protein: CASSLVGGAALRDGYTF.

The genes are TRBV18 and TRBJ2-3, with D perhaps matching TRBD2 (6 bases). The length of the CDR3 is 13 residues. V was pared by 4 bases and J by 6 bases, with 11 bases between. Germline-derived CDR1 and CDR2 are KGHSH and LQKENI. The CDR3 region is CASSLRGFDTQYF. CDR3 in DNA: TGTGCCAGCTCACTGCGGGGCTTCGATACGCAGTATTTT.

The chain combines TRBV27 with TRBJ2-5; 7 nucleotides agree with TRBD2. V gave up 6 bases and J gave up 2 bases; unmatched junction bases: 12. CDR3 size: 16 residues. The V gene's germline CDR1 is MNHEY and CDR2 SMNVEV (reference sequence). This CDR3 is CASSLRPSGVQETQYF. CDR3 nucleotide sequence: TGTGCCAGCAGCCTAAGGCCGAGCGGGGTTCAAGAGACCCAGTACTTC.

V and J are TRBV20-1 and TRBJ2-7; TRBD2 matches at 11 bases. The V gene end was trimmed by 3 bases and the J gene end by 6 bases; junction bases not matched to a gene: 4. In germline, CDR1 is DFQATT, CDR2 SNEGSKA (reference sequence). CDR3 length: 13 amino acids. The CDR3 DNA is TGCAGTGCTAGGACTAGCGGGGTGCGCGAGCAGTACTTC. Protein: CSARTSGVREQYF.

This clonotype showed up just a few times. The chain carries TRBV9 and TRBJ2-3, with D possibly TRBD2 on 6 matching bases. V was clipped by 2 bases and J by 0 bases, with 7 bases between them. CDR3 size: 14 residues. CDR1 is SGDLS, CDR2 YYNGEE, per germline. Here the CDR3 DNA reads TGTGCCAGCAGCGTGGAGGGGAGCACAGATACGCAGTATTTT. Protein sequence: CASSVEGSTDTQYF.

The rearrangement links TRBV7-6 to TRBJ2-3; D possibly matches TRBD1 or TRBD2 (5 bases each). Trimming cost V 5 bases and J 2 bases, with 17 bases left between them. The CDR3 covers 16 residues. Germline V lookup: CDR1 SGHVS, CDR2 FNYEAQ. CDR3 coding DNA: TGTGCCAGCAGCCCCCGGGGCCAGGGAGTCACAGATACGCAGTATTTT. Translation: CASSPRGQGVTDTQYF.

Worth noting for this clonotype: At one end, the junction sequence differs from germline, possibly due to a read error. The chain couples TRBV7-8 to TRBJ2-1; the D gene is possibly TRBD1 (5 bases). This CDR3 is built from 14 residues. The germline CDR1 and CDR2 sequences are SGHVS and FQNEAQ. The CDR3 region has the DNA TGTGCCAGCACCTTACTCCAGGGATACAATGAGCAGTTCTTC. Encoded protein: CASTLLQGYNEQFF.

This clonotype was detected once. The chain has TRBV24-1 and TRBJ2-2; TRBD2 might be the D (6 bases). This CDR3 has 12 residues. CDR1 KGHDR and CDR2 SFDVKD come from the germline V gene. V gave up 4 bases and J gave up 8 bases, with 7 bases separating them. For the CDR3, the DNA is TGTGCCACCAGTGAAGCGGGTGGGGAGCTGTTTTTT. Translated: CATSEAGGELFF.

The chain joins TRBV4-1 to TRBJ2-5, with no clear D. Germline loops: CDR1 MGHRA, CDR2 YSYEKL. CDR3 length equals 13 residues. V was cut by 5 bases and J by 3 bases, with 10 bases left in between. The CDR3 nucleotides are TGCGCCAGCAGCTCAGATGGAGAAGAGACCCAGTACTTC. This sequence encodes CASSSDGEETQYF.

For the CDR3, the DNA is TGTGCCAGCAGTTTCCGTGGAGGGGGCGTCTATGGCTACACCTTC. This sequence encodes CASSFRGGGVYGYTF. The chain recombines TRBV27 with TRBJ1-2, with 7 bases lining up with TRBD1. CDR1 is MNHEY and CDR2 is SMNVEV in the germline V gene (reference sequence). Unmatched junction bases numbered 8, after V lost 3 bases and J lost 4 bases. This CDR3 spans 15 amino acids.

The chain uses TRBV7-2 and TRBJ2-1, with D unclear. Looked up from germline, CDR1 is SGHTA and CDR2 is FQGNSA. V gave up 7 bases and J gave up 0 bases, with 10 bases separating them. This CDR3 is built from 14 residues. CDR3 residues: CASNPGVSYNEQFF. The CDR3, as DNA: TGTGCCAGCAACCCCGGTGTCTCCTACAATGAGCAGTTCTTC. Filled out from reference TRBV7-2 and TRBJ2-1, the complete variable domain reads GAGVSQSPSNKVTEKGKDVELRCDPISGHTALYWYRQSLGQGLEFLIYFQGNSAPDKSGLPSDRFSAERTGGSVSTLTIQRTQQEDSAVYLCASNPGVSYNEQFFGPGTRLTVL.

The chain combines TRBV7-8 with TRBJ2-5, with 15 bases lining up with TRBD2. In germline, CDR1 is SGHVS, CDR2 FQNEAQ. The CDR3 sequence is 16 residues long. V dropped 3 bases and J dropped 3; count of bases not matched to a gene: 2. The CDR3 nucleotides are TGTGCCAGCAGCTTCGGACTAGCGGGGGGGGAAGAGACCCAGTACTTC. Translation: CASSFGLAGGEETQYF.